Given below is one T cell receptor beta chain in context. Its antigen is not identified. TCRdb's table, derived via immunoSEQ multiplex PCR, lists solely in-frame clones and lacks some. In the table there are about 140,000 clones, just over 90% of which are singletons. This sample was taken from a study of T cell responses to AZD1222 COVID-19 vaccine. Broader study findings: Only a handful of AZD1222 recipients, more than 5 in all, had baseline seropositivity. Clonal diversity was possibly underestimated; the donors were predominantly white British and more often female. No repertoire was sampled before or during the peak T cell response, only after it. Unmutated regions of variants are reportedly targeted by nearly half of spike-specific TCRs.

Trimming at V came to 5 bases and at J to 1 base, leaving 5 bases not matched to a gene. This CDR3 is built from 15 residues. Germline values: CDR1 SQVTM, CDR2 ANQGSEA. The sequence came from an adult in good health. J is TRBJ2-2 and V is TRBV29-1; the match to TRBD2 covers 9 bases. This specimen was peripheral blood, taken on day 0 of MenACWY control vaccination. CDR3 nucleotides: TGCAGCGTTCCTACGCGGGGGGGGAACACCGGGGAGCTGTTTTTT. Its protein product is CSVPTRGGNTGELFF.